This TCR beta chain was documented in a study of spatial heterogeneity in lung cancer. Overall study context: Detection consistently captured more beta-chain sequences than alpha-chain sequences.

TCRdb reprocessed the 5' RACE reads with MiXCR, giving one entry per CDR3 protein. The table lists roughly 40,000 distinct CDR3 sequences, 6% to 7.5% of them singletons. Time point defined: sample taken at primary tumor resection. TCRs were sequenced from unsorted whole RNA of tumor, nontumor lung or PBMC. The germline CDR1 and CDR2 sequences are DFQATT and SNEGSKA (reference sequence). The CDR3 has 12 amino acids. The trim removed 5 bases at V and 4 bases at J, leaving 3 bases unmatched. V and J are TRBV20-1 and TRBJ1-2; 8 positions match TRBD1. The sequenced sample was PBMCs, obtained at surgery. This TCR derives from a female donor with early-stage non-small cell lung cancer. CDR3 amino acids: CSASDRGYGYTF. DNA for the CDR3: TGCAGTGCTTCTGACAGGGGCTATGGCTACACCTTC.